This T cell receptor beta chain was profiled in a study of control samples from healthy donors and cancer patients (dated by TCRdb to about 2020). Library method: the immunoSEQ multiplex PCR assay. TCRdb re-hosts the immuneACCESS table, in-frame sequences only. Its copies lack some clones; in the studies checked, an unresolved V gene accounts for under half of them, and the cause for the rest is not known. The sample data list about 130,000 clones, and about 88% of these were observed just once. More than 2.5% of the sample rests with the top ten. V lost 1 base and J lost 7 bases; the stretch between them is 7 bases long. CDR1 is given as MGHRA and CDR2 as YSYEKL, both from the germline V gene. Inclusive of the bounding cysteine and phenylalanine, the CDR3 is 13 residues long. Only the CDR3 portion is preserved as DNA: 39 bases, with reading frame beginning at the first base. This clone appeared a single time. What antigen it recognizes has not been identified. The input lacks base qualities; no much larger clone sits a single base away.

Here the chain combines TRBV4-1 and TRBJ2-2; the D gene cannot be resolved reliably. Sequencing was performed on blood. The TCR comes from a man aged 50-59 years in good health. Read as DNA, the sequence is TGCGCCAGCAGCCAAGGGGTTTACGGGGAGCTGTTTTTT. This translates into CASSQGVYGELFF.